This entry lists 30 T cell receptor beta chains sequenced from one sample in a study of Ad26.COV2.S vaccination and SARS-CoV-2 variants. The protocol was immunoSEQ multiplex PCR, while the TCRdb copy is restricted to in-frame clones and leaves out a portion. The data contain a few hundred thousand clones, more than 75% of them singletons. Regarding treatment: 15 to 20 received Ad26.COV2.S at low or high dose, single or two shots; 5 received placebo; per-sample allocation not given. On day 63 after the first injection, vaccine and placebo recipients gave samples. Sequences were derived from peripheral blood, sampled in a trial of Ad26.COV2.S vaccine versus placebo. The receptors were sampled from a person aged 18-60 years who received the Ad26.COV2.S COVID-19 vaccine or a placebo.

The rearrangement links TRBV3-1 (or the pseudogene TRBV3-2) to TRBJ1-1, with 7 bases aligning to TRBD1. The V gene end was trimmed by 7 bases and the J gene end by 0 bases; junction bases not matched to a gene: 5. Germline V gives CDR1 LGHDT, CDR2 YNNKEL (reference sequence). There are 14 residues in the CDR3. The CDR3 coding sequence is TGTGCCAGCACCTCGGGACAGATGAACACTGAAGCTTTCTTT. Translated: CASTSGQMNTEAFF.

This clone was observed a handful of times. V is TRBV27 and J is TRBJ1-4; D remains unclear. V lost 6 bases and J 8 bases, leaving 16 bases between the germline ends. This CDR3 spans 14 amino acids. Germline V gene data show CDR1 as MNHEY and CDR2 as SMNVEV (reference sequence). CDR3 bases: TGTGCCAGCAGCCCCACCCCCCGGAGGGAAAAACTGTTTTTT. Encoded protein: CASSPTPRREKLFF.

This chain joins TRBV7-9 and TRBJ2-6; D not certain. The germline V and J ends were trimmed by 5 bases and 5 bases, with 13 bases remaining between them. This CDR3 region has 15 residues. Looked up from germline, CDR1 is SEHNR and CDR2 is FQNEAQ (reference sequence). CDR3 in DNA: TGTGCCAGCAGCCGCCCCCGGGCTTGGGCCAACGTCCTGACTTTC. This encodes CASSRPRAWANVLTF.

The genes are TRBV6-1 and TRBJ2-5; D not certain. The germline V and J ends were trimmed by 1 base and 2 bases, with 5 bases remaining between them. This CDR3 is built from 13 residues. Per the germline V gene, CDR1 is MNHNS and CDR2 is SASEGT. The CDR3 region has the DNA TGTGCCAGCAGTGAAGTCACTCAAGAGACCCAGTACTTC. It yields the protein CASSEVTQETQYF.

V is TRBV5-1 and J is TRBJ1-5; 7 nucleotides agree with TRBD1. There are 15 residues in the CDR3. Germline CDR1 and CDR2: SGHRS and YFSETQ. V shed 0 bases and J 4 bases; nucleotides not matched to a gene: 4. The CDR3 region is CASSLGGGRNQPQHF. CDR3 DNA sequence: TGCGCCAGCAGCTTGGGAGGGGGCAGGAATCAGCCCCAGCATTTT.

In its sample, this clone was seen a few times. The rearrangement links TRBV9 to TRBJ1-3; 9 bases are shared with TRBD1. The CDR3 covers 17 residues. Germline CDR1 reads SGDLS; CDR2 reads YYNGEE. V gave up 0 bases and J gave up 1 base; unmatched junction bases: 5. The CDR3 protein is CASSVAPGQGSGNTIYF. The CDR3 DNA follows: TGTGCCAGCAGCGTAGCCCCGGGACAGGGTTCTGGAAACACCATATATTTT.

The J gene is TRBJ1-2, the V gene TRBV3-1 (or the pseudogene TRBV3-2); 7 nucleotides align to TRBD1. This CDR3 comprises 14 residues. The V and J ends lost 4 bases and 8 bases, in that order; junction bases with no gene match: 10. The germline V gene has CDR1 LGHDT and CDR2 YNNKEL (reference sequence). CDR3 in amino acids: CASSLGGGPMGYTF. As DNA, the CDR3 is TGTGCCAGCAGCCTTGGAGGGGGCCCTATGGGCTACACCTTC.

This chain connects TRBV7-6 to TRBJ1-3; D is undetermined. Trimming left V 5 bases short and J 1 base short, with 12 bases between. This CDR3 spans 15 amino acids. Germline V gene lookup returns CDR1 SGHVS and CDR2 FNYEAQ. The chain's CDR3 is CASSRMGSSGNTIYF. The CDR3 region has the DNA TGTGCCAGCAGCCGGATGGGATCTTCTGGAAACACCATATATTTT.

The CDR3, as DNA: TGTGCCACCAACACCACCTGCGACCCAGGCCGGCCACCCCTCCACTTT. Translating it yields CATNTTCDPGRPPLHF. The chain employs TRBV24-1 and TRBJ1-6; D is unresolved. The CDR3 is 16 residues long. Germline V gene data show CDR1 as KGHDR and CDR2 as SFDVKD. V lost 8 bases and J 11 bases, leaving 24 bases between the germline ends.

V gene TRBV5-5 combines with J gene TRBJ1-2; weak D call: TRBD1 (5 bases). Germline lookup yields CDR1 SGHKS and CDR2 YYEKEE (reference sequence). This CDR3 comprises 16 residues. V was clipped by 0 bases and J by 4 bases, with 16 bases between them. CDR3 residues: CASSLADSGLVYGYTF. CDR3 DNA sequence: TGTGCCAGCAGCTTGGCCGACAGTGGGCTGGTCTATGGCTACACCTTC. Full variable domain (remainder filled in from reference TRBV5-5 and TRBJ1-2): DAGVTQSPTHLIKTRGQQVTLRCSPISGHKSVSWYQQVLGQGPQFIFQYYEKEERGRGNFPDRFSARQFPNYSSELNVNALLLGDSALYLCASSLADSGLVYGYTFGSGTRLTVV.

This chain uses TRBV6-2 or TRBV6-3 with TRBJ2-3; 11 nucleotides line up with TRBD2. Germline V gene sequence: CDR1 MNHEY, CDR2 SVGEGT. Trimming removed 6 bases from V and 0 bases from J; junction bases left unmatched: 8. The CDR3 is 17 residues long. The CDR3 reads CASSPYSGGGSTDTQYF. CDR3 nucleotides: TGTGCCAGCAGCCCTTATAGCGGGGGGGGTAGCACAGATACGCAGTATTTT.

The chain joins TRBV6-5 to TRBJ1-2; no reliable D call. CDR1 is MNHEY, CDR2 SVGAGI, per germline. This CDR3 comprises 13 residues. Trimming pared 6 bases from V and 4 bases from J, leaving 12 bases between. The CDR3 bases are TGTGCCAGCAGCCTACATAAGTCCTATGGCTACACCTTC. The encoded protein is CASSLHKSYGYTF.

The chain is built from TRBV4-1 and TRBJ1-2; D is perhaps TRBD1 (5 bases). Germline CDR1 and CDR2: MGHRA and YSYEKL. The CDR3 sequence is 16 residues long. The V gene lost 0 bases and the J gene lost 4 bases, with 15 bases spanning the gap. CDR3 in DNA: TGCGCCAGCAGCCAAGATGTGACAGCCATCCGCTATGGCTACACCTTC. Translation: CASSQDVTAIRYGYTF.

The CDR3 nucleotides read TGTGCCAGCAGCTTAGAGGGGGTAGCGGGAGTCCAGTTCTTC. Amino acids: CASSLEGVAGVQFF. The chain employs TRBV7-9 and TRBJ2-1, with TRBD2 identical over 9 bases. V dropped 1 base and J dropped 13; count of bases not matched to a gene: 8. Germline lookup yields CDR1 SEHNR and CDR2 FQNEAQ (reference sequence). The CDR3 has 14 amino acids.

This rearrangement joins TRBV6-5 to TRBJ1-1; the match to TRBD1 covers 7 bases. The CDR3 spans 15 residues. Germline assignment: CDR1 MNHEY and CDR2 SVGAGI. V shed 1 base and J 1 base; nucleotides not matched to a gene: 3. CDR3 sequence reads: CASSYFTGENTEAFF. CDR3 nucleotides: TGTGCCAGCAGTTACTTTACAGGGGAGAACACTGAAGCTTTCTTT.

In nucleotides, the CDR3 is TGCAGCGGGTACCGGGGTCTCGATGGCTACACCTTC. Protein product: CSGYRGLDGYTF. The chain links TRBV29-1 to TRBJ1-2; no firm D call. The germline V and J ends were trimmed by 7 bases and 6 bases, with 15 bases remaining between them. The CDR3 covers 12 residues. From germline, CDR1 is SQVTM and CDR2 ANQGSEA.

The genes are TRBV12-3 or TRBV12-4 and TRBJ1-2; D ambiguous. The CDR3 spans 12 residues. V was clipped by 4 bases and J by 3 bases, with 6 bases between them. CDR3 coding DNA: TGTGCCAGCAGTTCTGTGCACTATGGCTACACCTTC. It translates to CASSSVHYGYTF.

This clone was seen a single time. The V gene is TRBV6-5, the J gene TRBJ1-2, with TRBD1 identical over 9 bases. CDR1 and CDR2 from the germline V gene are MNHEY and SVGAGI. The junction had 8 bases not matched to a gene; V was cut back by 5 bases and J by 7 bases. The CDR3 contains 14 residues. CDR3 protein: CASSRTGVISGYTF. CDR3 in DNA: TGTGCCAGCAGTCGGACAGGGGTGATTAGTGGCTACACCTTC.

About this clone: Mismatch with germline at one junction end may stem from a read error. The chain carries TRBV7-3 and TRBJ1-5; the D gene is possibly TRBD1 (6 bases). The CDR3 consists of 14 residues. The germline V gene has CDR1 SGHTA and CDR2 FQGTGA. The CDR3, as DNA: TGTGCCAGCAGCGTAACAGGGTCGGGTCAGCCCCAGCATTTT. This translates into CASSVTGSGQPQHF.

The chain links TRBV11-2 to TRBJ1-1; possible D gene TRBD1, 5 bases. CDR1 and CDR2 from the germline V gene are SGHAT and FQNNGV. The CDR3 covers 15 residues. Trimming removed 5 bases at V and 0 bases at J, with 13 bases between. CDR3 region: CASSPRGAMNTEAFF. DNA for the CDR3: TGTGCCAGCAGCCCAAGAGGGGCCATGAACACTGAAGCTTTCTTT.

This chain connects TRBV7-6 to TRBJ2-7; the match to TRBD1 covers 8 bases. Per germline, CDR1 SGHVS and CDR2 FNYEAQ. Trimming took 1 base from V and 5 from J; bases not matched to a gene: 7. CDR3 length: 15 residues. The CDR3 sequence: CASSLGPGGADEQYF. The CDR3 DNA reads TGTGCCAGCAGCTTAGGCCCAGGGGGCGCGGACGAGCAGTACTTC.

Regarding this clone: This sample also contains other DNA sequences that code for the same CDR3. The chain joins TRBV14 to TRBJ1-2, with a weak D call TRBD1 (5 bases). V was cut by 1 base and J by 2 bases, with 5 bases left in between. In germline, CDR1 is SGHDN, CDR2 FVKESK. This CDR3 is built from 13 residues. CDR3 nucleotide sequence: TGTGCCAGCAGCCAAGGACAGAACTATGGCTACACCTTC. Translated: CASSQGQNYGYTF.

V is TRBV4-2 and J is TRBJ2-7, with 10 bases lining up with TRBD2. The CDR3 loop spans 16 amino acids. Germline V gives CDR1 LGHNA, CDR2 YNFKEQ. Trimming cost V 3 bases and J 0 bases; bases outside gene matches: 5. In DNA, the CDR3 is TGTGCCAGCAGCCAGCACTCTAGCGGGAGCTCCTACGAGCAGTACTTC. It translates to CASSQHSSGSSYEQYF.

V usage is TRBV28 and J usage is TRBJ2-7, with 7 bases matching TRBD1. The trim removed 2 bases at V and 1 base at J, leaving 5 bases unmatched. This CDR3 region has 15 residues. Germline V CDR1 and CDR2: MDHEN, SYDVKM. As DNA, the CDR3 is TGTGCCAGCAGTTTACCGACAGGGTTATCCTACGAGCAGTACTTC. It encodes CASSLPTGLSYEQYF.

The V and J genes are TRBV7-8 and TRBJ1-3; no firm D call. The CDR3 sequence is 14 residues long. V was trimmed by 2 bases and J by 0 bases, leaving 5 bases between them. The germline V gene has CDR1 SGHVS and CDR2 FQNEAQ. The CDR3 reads CASSLSLSGNTIYF. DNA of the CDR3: TGTGCCAGCAGCTTATCTCTCTCTGGAAACACCATATATTTT.

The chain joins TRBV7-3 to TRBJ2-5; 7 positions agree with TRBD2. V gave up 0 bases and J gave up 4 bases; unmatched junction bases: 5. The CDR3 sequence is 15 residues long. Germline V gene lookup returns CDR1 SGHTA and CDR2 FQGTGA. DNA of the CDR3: TGTGCCAGCAGCTTAACGAACGGGGAGGGAGAGACCCAGTACTTC. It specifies CASSLTNGEGETQYF.

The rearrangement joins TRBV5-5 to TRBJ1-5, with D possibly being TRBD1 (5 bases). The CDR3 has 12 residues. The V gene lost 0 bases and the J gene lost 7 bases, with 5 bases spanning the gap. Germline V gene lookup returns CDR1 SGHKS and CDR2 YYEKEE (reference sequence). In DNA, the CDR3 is TGTGCCAGCAGCTTGGAGGGGCAGCCCCAGCATTTT. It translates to CASSLEGQPQHF.

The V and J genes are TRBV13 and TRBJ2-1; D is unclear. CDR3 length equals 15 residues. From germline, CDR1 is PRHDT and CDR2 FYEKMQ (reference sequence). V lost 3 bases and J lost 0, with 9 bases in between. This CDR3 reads CASSFLASSYNEQFF. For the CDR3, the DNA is TGTGCCAGCAGCTTTCTGGCGAGCTCCTACAATGAGCAGTTCTTC.

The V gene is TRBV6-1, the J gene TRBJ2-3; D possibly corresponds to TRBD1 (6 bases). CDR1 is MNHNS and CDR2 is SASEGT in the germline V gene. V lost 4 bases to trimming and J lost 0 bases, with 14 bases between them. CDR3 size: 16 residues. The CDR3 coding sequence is TGTGCCAGCAGTGGCTTCAGGGGAGTCAGCACAGATACGCAGTATTTT. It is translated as CASSGFRGVSTDTQYF.

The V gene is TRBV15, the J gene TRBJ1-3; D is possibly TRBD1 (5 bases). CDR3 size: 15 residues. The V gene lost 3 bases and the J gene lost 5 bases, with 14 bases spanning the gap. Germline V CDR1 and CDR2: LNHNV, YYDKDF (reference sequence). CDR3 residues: CATSRSGTARNTIYF. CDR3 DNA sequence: TGTGCCACCAGCAGGTCCGGGACCGCGAGAAACACCATATATTTT.